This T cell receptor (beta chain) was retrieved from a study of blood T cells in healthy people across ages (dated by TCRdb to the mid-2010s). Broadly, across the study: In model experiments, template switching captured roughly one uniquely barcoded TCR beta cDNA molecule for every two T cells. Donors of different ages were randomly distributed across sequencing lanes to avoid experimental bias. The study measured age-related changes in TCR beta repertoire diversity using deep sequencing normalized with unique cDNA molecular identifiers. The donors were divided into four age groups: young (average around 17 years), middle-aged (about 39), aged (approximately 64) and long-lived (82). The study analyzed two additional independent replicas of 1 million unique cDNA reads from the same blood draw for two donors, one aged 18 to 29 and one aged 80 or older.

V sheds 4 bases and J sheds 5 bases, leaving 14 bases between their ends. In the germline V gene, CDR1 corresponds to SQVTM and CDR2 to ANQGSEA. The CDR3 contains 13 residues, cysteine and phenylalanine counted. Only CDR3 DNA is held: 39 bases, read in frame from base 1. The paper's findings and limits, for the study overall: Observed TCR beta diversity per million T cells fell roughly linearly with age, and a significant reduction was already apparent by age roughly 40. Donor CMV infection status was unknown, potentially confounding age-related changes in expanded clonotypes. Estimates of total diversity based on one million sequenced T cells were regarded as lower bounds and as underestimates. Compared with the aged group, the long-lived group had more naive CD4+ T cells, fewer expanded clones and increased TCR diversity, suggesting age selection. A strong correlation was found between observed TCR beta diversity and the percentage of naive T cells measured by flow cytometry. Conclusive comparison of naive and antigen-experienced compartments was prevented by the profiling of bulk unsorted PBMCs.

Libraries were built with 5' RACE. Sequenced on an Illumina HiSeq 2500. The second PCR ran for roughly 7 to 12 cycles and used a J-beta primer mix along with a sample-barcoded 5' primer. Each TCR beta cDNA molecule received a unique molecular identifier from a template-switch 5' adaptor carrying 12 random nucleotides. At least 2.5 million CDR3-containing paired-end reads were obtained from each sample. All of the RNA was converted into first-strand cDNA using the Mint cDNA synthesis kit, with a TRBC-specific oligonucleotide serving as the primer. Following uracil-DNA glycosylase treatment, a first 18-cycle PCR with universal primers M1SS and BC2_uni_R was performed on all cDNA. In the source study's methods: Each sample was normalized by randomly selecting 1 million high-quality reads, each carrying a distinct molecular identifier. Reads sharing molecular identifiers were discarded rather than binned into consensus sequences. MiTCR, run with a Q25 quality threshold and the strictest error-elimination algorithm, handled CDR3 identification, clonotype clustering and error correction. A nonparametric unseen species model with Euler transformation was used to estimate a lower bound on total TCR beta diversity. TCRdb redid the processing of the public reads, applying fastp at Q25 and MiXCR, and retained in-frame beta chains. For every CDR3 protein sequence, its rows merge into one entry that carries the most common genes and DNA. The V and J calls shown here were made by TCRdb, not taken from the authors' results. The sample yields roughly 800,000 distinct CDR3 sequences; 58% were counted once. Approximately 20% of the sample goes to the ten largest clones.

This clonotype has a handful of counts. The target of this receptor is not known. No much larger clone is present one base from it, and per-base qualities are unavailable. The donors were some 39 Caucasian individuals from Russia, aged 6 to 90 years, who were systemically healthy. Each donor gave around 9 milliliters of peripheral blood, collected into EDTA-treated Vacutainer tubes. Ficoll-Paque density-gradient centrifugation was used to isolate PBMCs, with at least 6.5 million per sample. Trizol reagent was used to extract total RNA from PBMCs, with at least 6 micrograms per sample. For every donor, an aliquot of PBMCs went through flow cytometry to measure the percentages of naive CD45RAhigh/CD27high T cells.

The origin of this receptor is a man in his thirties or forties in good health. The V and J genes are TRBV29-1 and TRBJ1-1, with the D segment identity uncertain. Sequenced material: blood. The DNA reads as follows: TGCAGCGTTGTGAGACAACTCGGAACTGAAGCTTTCTTT. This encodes CSVVRQLGTEAFF.